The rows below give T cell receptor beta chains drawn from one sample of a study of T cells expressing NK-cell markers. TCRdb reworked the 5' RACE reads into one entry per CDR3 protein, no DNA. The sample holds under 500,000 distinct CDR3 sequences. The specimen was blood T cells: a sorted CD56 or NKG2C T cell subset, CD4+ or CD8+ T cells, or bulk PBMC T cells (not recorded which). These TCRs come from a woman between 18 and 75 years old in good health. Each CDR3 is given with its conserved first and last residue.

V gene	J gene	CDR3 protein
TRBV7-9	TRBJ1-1	CASSFTRTEAFF
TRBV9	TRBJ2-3	CASSVGGTTDTQYF
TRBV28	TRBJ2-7	CASSSYRGTYEQYF
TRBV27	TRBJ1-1	CASSVEQANTEAFF
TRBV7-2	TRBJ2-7	CASSSGGGSSYEQYF
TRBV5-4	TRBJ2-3	CASSLGVLQDTQYF
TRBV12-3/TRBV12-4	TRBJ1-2	CASSTRAGSYGYTF
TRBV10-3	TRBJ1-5	CAISDDPQNPQHF
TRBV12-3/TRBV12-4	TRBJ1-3	CASGDSSGNTIYF
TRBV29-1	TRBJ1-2	CSVRGDYGYTF
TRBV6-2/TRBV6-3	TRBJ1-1	CASNPVWADTEAFF
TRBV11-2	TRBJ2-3	CASSLGPSLVSDTQYF
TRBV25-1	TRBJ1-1	CASSESLTGVKNTEAFF
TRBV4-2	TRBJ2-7	CASSQTGTGDYEQYF
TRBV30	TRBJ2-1	CAWSVVMEQFF
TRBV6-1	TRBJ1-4	CASGGGAEPNEKLFF
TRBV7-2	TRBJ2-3	CASSLYGTDTQYF
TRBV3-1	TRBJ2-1	CASSHWGNEQFF
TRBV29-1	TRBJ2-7	CSVEGLTGNEQYF
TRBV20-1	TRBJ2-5	CSARVSGLQETQYF
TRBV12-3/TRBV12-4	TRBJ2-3	CASRPSADTQYF
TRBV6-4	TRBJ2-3	CASSATERTDTQYF
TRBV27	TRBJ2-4	CASSLSRDSKNIQYF
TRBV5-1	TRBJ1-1	CASSNLGGGTEAFF
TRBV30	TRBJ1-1	CAWSVPGNRQGAFF
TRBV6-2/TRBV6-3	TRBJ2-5	CASKKGSGSGETQYF
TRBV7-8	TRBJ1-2	CASSSTGDGYTF
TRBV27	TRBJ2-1	CASGYWGNEQFF
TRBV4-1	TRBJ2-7	CASSQGGTFNYEQYF
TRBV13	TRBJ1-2	CASSLSGALYGYTF
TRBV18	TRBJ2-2	CASSPGTRYGGELFF
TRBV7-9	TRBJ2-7	CASSLGETGGYF
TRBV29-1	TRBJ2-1	CSVETAKVPYNEQFF